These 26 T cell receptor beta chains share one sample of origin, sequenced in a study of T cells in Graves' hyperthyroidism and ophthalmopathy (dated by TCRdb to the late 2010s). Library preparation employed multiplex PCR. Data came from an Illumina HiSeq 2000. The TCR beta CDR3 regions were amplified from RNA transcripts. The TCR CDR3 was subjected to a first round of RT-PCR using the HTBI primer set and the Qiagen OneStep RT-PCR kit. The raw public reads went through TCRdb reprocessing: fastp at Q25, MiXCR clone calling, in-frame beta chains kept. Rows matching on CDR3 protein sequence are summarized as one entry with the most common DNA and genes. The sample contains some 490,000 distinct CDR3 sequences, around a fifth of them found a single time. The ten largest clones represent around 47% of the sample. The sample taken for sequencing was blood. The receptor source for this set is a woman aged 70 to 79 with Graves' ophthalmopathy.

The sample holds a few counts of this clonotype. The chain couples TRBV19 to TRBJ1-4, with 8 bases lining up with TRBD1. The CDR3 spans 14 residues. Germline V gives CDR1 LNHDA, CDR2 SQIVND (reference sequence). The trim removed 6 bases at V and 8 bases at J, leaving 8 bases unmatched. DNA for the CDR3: TGTGCCAGTAGCGCCGGGACAGGTGACGAAAAACTGTTTTTT. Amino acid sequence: CASSAGTGDEKLFF.

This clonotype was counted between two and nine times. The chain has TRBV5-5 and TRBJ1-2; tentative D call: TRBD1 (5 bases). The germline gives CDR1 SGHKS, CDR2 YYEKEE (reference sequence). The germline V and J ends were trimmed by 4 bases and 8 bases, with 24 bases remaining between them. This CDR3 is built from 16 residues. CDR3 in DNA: TGTGCCAGCAGCCCTGGATGGGGACGGGGAAGTGAGGGCTACACCTTC. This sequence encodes CASSPGWGRGSEGYTF.

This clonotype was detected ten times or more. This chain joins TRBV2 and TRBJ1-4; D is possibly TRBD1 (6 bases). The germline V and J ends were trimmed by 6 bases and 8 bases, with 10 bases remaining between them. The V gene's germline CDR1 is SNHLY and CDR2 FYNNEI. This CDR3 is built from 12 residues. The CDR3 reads CASRGDREKLFF. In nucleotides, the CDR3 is TGTGCCAGCAGAGGAGACAGGGAAAAACTGTTTTTT.

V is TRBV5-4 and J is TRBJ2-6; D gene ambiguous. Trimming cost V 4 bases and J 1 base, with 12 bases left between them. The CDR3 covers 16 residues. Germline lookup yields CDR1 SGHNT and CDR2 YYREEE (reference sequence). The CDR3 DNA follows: TGTGCCAGCAGCCTTGACTCCTTATCTGGGGCCAACGTCCTGACTTTC. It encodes CASSLDSLSGANVLTF.

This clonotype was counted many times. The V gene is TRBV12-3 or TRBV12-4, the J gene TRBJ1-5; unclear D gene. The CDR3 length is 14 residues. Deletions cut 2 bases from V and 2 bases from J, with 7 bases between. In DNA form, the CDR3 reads TGTGCCAGCAGTTTAACCTGGGGCAATCAGCCCCAGCATTTT. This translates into CASSLTWGNQPQHF.

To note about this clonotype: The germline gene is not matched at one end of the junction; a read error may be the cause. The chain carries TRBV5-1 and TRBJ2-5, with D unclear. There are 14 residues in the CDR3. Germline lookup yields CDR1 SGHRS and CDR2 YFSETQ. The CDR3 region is CASSLGGFQETRYF. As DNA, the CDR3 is TGCGCCAGCAGCTTGGGTGGTTTCCAAGAGACCCGGTACTTC.

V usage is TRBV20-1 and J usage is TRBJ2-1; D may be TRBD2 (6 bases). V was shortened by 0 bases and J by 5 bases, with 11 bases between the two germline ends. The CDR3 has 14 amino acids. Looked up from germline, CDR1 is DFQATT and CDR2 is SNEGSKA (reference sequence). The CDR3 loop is CSARDIRGNNEQFF. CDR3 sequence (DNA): TGCAGTGCTAGAGATATACGCGGGAACAATGAGCAGTTCTTC.

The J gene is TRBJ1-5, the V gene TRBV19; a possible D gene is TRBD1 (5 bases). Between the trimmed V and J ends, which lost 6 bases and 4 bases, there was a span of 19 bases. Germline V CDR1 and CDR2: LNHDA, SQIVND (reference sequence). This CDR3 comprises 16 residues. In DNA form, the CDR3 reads TGTGCCAGTAGCACCCGCAGGGCCGTTCAGAATCAGCCCCAGCATTTT. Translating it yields CASSTRRAVQNQPQHF. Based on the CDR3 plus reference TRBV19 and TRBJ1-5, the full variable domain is DGGITQSPKYLFRKEGQNVTLSCEQNLNHDAMYWYRQDPGQGLRLIYYSQIVNDFQKGDIAEGYSVSREKKESFPLTVTSAQKNPTAFYLCASSTRRAVQNQPQHFGDGTRLSIL.

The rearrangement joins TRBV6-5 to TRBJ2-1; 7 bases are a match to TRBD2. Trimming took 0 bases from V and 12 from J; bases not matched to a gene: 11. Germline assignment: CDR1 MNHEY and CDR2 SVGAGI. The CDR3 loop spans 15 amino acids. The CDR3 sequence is CASSYSFAGVGRQFF. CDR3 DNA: TGTGCCAGCAGTTACTCTTTCGCGGGAGTGGGGAGGCAGTTCTTC.

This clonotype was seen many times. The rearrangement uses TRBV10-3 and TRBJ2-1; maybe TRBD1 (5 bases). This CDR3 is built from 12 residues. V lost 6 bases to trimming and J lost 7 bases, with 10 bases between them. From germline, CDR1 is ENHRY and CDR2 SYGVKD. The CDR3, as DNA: TGTGCCATCAGCGAAGGGGCAAATGAGCAGTTCTTC. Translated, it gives CAISEGANEQFF.

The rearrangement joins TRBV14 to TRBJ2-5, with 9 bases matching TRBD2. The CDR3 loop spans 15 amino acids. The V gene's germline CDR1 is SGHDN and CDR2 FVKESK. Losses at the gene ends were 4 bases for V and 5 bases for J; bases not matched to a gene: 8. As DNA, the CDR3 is TGTGCCAGCAGCCGAGTAGCGGGAGCTGTGGAGACCCAGTACTTC. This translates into CASSRVAGAVETQYF.

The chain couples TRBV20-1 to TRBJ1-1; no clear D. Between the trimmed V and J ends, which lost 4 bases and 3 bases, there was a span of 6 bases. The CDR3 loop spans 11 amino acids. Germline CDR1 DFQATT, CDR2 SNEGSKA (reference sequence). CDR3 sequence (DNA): TGCAGTGCTATACCGCACACTGAAGCTTTCTTT. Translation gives CSAIPHTEAFF.

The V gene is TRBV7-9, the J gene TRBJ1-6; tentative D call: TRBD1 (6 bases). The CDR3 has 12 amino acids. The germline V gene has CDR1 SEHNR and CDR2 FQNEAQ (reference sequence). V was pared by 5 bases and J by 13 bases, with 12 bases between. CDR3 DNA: TGTGCCAGCAGCCTCCTACAGGGCCCCCTCCACTTT. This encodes CASSLLQGPLHF.

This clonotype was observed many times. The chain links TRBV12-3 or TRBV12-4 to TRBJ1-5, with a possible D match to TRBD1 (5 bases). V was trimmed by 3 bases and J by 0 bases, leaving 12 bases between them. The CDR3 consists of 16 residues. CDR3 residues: CASSFEGAVSNQPQHF. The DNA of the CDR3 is TGTGCCAGCAGTTTTGAAGGGGCCGTTAGCAATCAGCCCCAGCATTTT.

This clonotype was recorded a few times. The CDR3 is CATSGKAGGNNEQFF. For the CDR3, the DNA is TGTGCCACCAGCGGCAAAGCGGGAGGGAATAATGAGCAGTTCTTC. This sequence joins TRBV15 and TRBJ2-1; 10 bases match TRBD2. This CDR3 is 15 amino acids long. The V segment lost 5 bases and the J segment 7 bases; nucleotides outside the gene matches: 8. Germline CDR1 reads LNHNV; CDR2 reads YYDKDF (reference sequence).

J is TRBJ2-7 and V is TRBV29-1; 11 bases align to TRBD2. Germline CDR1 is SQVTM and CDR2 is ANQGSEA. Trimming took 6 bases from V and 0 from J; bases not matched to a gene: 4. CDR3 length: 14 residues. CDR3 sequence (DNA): TGCAGCGTATCCGGGACTAGCGGCTCCTACGAGCAGTACTTC. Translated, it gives CSVSGTSGSYEQYF.

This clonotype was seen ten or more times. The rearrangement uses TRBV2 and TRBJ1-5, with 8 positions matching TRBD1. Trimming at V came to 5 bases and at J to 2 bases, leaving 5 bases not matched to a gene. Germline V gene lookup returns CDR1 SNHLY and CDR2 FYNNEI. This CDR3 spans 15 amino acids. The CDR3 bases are TGTGCCAGCAGTTGGACAGGGTCGGGCAATCAGCCCCAGCATTTT. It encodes CASSWTGSGNQPQHF.

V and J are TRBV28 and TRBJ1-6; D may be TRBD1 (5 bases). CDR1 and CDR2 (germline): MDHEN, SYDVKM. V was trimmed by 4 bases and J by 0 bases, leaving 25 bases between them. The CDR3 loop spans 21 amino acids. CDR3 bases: TGTGCCAGCAGTTCTAGTTTGGGGGGAGTGGGACTGAGCTCCTATAATTCACCCCTCCACTTT. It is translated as CASSSSLGGVGLSSYNSPLHF.

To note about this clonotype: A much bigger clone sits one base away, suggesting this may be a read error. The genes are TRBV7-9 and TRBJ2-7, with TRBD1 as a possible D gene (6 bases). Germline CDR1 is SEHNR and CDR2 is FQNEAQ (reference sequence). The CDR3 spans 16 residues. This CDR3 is CASSLAPGAVAYERYF. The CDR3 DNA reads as TGTGCCAGCAGCTTAGCTCCAGGGGCAGTCGCCTACGAGCGGTACTTC.

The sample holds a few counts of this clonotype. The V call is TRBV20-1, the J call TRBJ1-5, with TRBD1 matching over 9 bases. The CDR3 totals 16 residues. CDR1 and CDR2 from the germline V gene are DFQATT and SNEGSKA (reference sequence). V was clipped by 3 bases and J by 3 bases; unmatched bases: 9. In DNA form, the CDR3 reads TGCAGTGCTAGTGGACAGGGGCAGATCCCCAATCAGCCCCAGCATTTT. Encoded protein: CSASGQGQIPNQPQHF.

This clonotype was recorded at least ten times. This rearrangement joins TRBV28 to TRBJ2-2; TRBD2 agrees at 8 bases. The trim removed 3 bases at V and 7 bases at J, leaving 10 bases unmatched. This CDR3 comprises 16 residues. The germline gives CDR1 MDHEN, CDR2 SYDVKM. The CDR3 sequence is CASSLLSGSFGGELFF. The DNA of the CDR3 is TGTGCCAGCAGTTTGCTAAGCGGGAGCTTTGGCGGGGAGCTGTTTTTT. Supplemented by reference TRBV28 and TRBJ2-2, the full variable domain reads DVKVTQSSRYLVKRTGEKVFLECVQDMDHENMFWYRQDPGLGLRLIYFSYDVKMKEKGDIPEGYSVSREKKERFSLILESASTNQTSMYLCASSLLSGSFGGELFFGEGSRLTVL.

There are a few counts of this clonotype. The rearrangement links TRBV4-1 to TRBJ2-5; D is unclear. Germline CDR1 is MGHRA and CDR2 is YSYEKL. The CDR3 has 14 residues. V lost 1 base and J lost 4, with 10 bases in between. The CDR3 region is CASSQVLYTETQYF. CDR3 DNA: TGCGCCAGCAGCCAAGTTCTATACACAGAGACCCAGTACTTC.

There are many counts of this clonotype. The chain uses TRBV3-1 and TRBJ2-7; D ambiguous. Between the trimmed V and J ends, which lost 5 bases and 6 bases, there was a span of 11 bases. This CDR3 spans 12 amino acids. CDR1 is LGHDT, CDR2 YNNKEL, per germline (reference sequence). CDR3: CASSGGYGEQYF. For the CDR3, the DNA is TGTGCCAGCAGCGGTGGTTATGGCGAGCAGTACTTC.

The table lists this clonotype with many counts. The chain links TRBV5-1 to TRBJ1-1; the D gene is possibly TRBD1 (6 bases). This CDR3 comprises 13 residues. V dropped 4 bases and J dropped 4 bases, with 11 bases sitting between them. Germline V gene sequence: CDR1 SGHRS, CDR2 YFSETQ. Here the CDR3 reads CASSPTGTTEAFF. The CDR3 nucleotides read TGCGCCAGCAGCCCGACAGGCACCACTGAAGCTTTCTTT. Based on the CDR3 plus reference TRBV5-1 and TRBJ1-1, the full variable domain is KAGVTQTPRYLIKTRGQQVTLSCSPISGHRSVSWYQQTPGQGLQFLFEYFSETQRNKGNFPGRFSGRQFSNSRSEMNVSTLELGDSALYLCASSPTGTTEAFFGQGTRLTVV.

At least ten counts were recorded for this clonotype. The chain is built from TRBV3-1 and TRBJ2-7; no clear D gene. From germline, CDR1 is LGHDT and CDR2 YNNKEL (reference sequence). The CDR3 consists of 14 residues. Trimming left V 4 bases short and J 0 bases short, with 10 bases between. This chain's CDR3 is CASSPAVSSYEQYF. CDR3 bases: TGTGCCAGCAGCCCAGCAGTGAGCTCCTACGAGCAGTACTTC.

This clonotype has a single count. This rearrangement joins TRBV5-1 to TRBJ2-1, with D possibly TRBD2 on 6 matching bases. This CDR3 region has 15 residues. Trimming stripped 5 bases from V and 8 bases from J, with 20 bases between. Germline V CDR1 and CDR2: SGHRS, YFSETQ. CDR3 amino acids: CASRRLTGGRDEQFF. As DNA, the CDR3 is TGCGCCAGCAGACGACTGACCGGAGGGCGGGATGAGCAGTTCTTC.